The clone carrying this T cell receptor beta chain was recorded once. TCRdb's table, derived via immunoSEQ multiplex PCR, lists solely in-frame clones and lacks some. This table has under 400,000 clones, roughly 93% appearing once. This specimen belongs to a study of brain T cells in children with intractable seizures. Time point noted: blood from clinic visit 5 months post-surgery; TSC patient then seizure free. Only cases whose brain tissue showed the highest T cell transcript signatures were sequenced. Before surgery, patients took at least one anti-epileptic drug. The source of this sequence is a boy under two years old with tuberous sclerosis and intractable seizures. Sequencing used peripheral blood, obtained roughly 5 months after surgery.

The DNA for the CDR3 is TGTGCCAGCAGCAACAGCTCCGGGGACAGGGTGGGTGAGCAGTTCTTC. Translation: CASSNSSGDRVGEQFF. The chain joins TRBV3-1 (or the pseudogene TRBV3-2) to TRBJ2-1, with TRBD1 matching 9 bases. After removal of 5 bases from V and 9 bases from J, the junction contained 14 bases not matched to a gene. In germline, CDR1 is LGHDT, CDR2 YNNKEL (reference sequence). The CDR3 consists of 16 residues.